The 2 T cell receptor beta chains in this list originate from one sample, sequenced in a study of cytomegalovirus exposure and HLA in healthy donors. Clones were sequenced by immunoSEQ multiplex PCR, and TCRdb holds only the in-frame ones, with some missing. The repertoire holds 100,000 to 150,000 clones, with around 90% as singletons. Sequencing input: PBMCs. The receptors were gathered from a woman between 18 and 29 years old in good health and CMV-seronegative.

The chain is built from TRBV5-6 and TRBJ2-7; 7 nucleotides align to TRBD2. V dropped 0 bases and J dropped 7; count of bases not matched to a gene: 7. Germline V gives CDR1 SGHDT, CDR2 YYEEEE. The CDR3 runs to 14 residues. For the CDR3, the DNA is TGTGCCAGCAGCTTGGGTTCAGGACTAGGGGAGCAGTACTTC. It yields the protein CASSLGSGLGEQYF.

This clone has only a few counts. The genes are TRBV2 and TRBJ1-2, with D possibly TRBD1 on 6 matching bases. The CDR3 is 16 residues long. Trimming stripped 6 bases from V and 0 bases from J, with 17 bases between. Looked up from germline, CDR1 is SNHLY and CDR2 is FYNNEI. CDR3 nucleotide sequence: TGTGCCAGCAGAGCGGCAGGGGCCCTAACTAACTATGGCTACACCTTC. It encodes CASRAAGALTNYGYTF.